This T cell receptor beta chain stems from a study of blood T cells in healthy people across ages. Whole-study results and caveats: Getting older went along with TCR beta diversity per million T cells dropping roughly linearly. Observed TCR beta diversity showed a strong correlation with the percentage of naive T cells as measured by flow cytometry.

In this sample, this clonotype turned up a few times. Its target is not known. The use of a sample-barcoded 5' primer and a J-beta primer mix characterized a second PCR of about 7 to 12 cycles. TCRdb analysed the 5' RACE reads with MiXCR anew, one entry per CDR3 protein. The data show hundreds of thousands of distinct CDR3 sequences, just over 55% seen once. The CDR3 extends over 14 amino acids. Trimming shortened V by 3 bases and J by 3 bases, and 9 bases separated the two germline ends. Germline CDR1 and CDR2: MNHEY and SMNVEV (reference sequence). At least 5 micrograms of total RNA were extracted per sample.

This receptor was identified in a man aged 35-49 years in good health. V is TRBV27 and J is TRBJ1-5; D is ambiguous. Sequenced: blood. The CDR3 sequence is CASSFSGSNQPQHF. Written as DNA, the CDR3 is TGTGCCAGCAGTTTTTCGGGATCCAATCAGCCCCAGCATTTT.